This T cell receptor beta chain was profiled in a study of OX40 agonist ivuxolimab in advanced cancers. Broadly, across the study: Ivuxolimab was an agonistic, fully human IgG2 monoclonal antibody directed against OX40 (CD134), a costimulatory receptor. Intravenous ivuxolimab was administered to patients every 2 weeks at six dose levels: 0.01, 0.1, 0.3, 1.5, 3 and 10 mg/kg. Prior anti-PD-1, anti-PD-L1 or anti-CTLA-4 therapy was permitted, and checkpoint inhibitors had been received by less than 45% of dose-escalation patients. Among the approximately 54 dose-escalation patients, around 19 had hepatocellular carcinoma, roughly 15 melanoma, 9 renal cell carcinoma and 9 head and neck cancer. Partial responses occurred in three dose-escalation patients, of whom one had hepatocellular carcinoma and two had cutaneous melanoma. The point of sequencing TCRbeta in the periphery was to test whether ivuxolimab changed TCR sequence diversity and drove clonal T-cell expansion. In the dose-escalation cohort, 82.7% of patients were male, and the mean age was approximately 55 years, with a range of roughly 20 to 79. The monotherapy dose-escalation portion (N ≈ 52 patients) of the phase I ivuxolimab trial is reported in the paper. What the work shows at the level of the full study, not this receptor alone: After ivuxolimab, more expanded clones were found on average in CD8+ T cells than in CD4+ T cells. At doses of 0.1 to 3.0 mg/kg, clonal expansion of both CD4+ and CD8+ T cells in blood was seen between baseline and week 6. Low levels of normalized T-cell clonal expansion were also seen in some patients who did not respond. Partial responders in the 0.1-3.0 mg/kg groups had among the lowest normalized peripheral clonal expansion, especially among CD8+ T cells. The antigen specificity of the peripheral T cells that underwent clonal expansion was not determined.

Points on this clone: Its cognate antigen has yet to be identified. Base qualities are not provided; no much larger clone lies one nucleotide away.

For sequencing of the TCRbeta CDR3 region, genomic DNA was extracted from the sorted cells. The immunoSEQ Assay was used for sequencing of TCRbeta CDR3 regions. This is the immuneACCESS table as TCRdb keeps it, with only in-frame sequences that have V and J called. A part of the clones is gone; compared with another copy, unresolved V genes explain less than half, and the rest is unexplained. In this sample the table shows about 40,000 clones, 70% to 90% of which occur a single time. The biggest ten clones account for around 25% of the sample. Patients with autoimmune disease history or receiving systemic immunosuppression were excluded from the trial. Peripheral blood for TCR sequencing was collected from all dose cohorts at baseline, on cycle 4 day 1, and on cycle 7 day 1. The samples were taken from a phase I, first-in-human, multicenter, open-label dose-escalation trial of ivuxolimab. The trial enrolled adults with locally advanced or metastatic head and neck squamous cell, hepatocellular, melanoma or renal cell carcinoma. Before TCR sequencing, CD4+ and CD8+ T cells were separately sorted from peripheral blood.

The clonotype originates from an adult with an advanced solid tumor such as melanoma, head and neck, liver or kidney cancer. Source: CD4+ or CD8+ T cells sorted from blood, taken in a trial of the OX40 agonist ivuxolimab.

In nucleotide form, the sequence is TGCAGCGTTGAGGGAGGGGTCGACTATGGCTACACCTTC. Its product reads: CSVEGGVDYGYTF. The chain uses TRBV29-1 and TRBJ1-2; matching of 5 bases hints at TRBD1 as the D gene. CDR1 and CDR2 are drawn from the germline V gene: SQVTM, ANQGSEA. There are 13 amino acids in the CDR3, from cysteine to phenylalanine inclusive. Only the CDR3 DNA stays, 39 bases, in frame from base 1. V loses 3 bases of germline sequence and J loses 3 bases, and the interval between the two ends is 11 bases.